These 23 T cell receptor beta chains were all obtained from the same sample, sequenced in a study of T cells in Graves' hyperthyroidism and ophthalmopathy. What was amplified from RNA transcripts were TCR beta CDR3 regions. With the HTBI primer set, the TCR CDR3 went through a first round of RT-PCR. TCRdb processed the multiplex PCR reads anew with MiXCR; each CDR3 protein has one entry. This table has a few hundred thousand distinct CDR3 sequences, around 14% appearing once. What was sequenced was blood. The receptors originated from a woman between 18 and 30 years old with Graves' hyperthyroidism that later progressed to Graves' ophthalmopathy.

With regard to this clonotype: The junction does not match germline at one end; this may be a read error. The V call is TRBV7-7, the J call TRBJ1-4; perhaps TRBD1 as D (6 bases). The length of the CDR3 is 16 residues. CDR1 is SSHAT and CDR2 is FNYEAQ in the germline V gene (reference sequence). The CDR3 sequence is CASSLPRDNQGEKLFF. The CDR3 bases are TGTGCTAGCAGCCTTCCCCGGGACAACCAGGGCGAAAAACTGTTTTTT.

Comment on this clonotype: A read error may be the cause here, since a much bigger clone is one base away. The CDR3 region has the DNA TGCGGTGCTAGCCGACAGATTAATGAAAAACTGTTTTTT. Its protein is CGASRQINEKLFF. This chain connects TRBV20-1 to TRBJ1-4; possible D gene TRBD1, 5 bases. Germline V CDR1 and CDR2: DFQATT, SNEGSKA (reference sequence). This CDR3 region has 13 residues.

The chain has TRBV6-1 and TRBJ2-1; 10 positions agree with TRBD2. The V gene end was trimmed by 6 bases and the J gene end by 2 bases; junction bases not matched to a gene: 13. Germline CDR1 is MNHNS and CDR2 is SASEGT. The CDR3 runs 18 residues. The DNA for the CDR3 is TGTGCCAGCAGGAGACTAGCGGGCCCCGAGGGGCCCTACAATGAGCAGTTCTTC. Translating gives CASRRLAGPEGPYNEQFF.

This clonotype was counted many times. This chain connects TRBV29-1 to TRBJ2-1, with 9 bases fitting TRBD1. Germline assignment: CDR1 SQVTM and CDR2 ANQGSEA. The CDR3 length is 15 residues. Unmatched junction bases numbered 13, after V lost 7 bases and J lost 6 bases. The CDR3 region has the DNA TGCAGCGCCCCGAAAGGACAGGGGTTCTCCAATGAGCAGTTCTTC. Translation: CSAPKGQGFSNEQFF.

About this clonotype: This sequence may be a read error, since a much larger clone differs from it by one base. The chain recombines TRBV28 with TRBJ1-6; maybe TRBD1 (5 bases). The CDR3 extends over 15 amino acids. V was pared by 0 bases and J by 13 bases, with 16 bases between. The germline gives CDR1 MDHEN, CDR2 SYDVKM. The CDR3 coding sequence is TGTGCCAGCAGTTTATGGGGGGAGATGTTGGGGCCCCTCCACTTT. Translating gives CASSLWGEMLGPLHF.

This clonotype was counted at least ten times. The gene calls are TRBV7-2 and TRBJ1-6; D may be TRBD1 (5 bases). V lost 6 bases and J lost 0, with 12 bases in between. Germline-derived CDR1 and CDR2 are SGHTA and FQGNSA. The CDR3 extends over 16 amino acids. The CDR3: CASRPGRSSYNSPLHF. CDR3 coding DNA: TGTGCCAGCAGGCCGGGACGGAGCTCCTATAATTCACCCCTCCACTTT.

A word on this clonotype: This sequence may be a read error, since a much larger clone differs from it by one base. The CDR3: CASSYSRVQPQHF. The CDR3 DNA is TGTGCCAGCAGTTACTCGAGGGTTCAGCCCCAGCATTTT. V and J are TRBV6-2 or TRBV6-3 and TRBJ1-5; D not resolved. The CDR3 totals 13 residues. The V and J ends lost 0 bases and 6 bases respectively, with 6 bases between them. CDR1 is MNHEY and CDR2 is SVGEGT in the germline V gene.

This clonotype was seen a handful of times. V usage is TRBV6-1 and J usage is TRBJ2-7; no definite D call. Germline CDR1 and CDR2: MNHNS and SASEGT. The CDR3 totals 14 residues. V was pared by 1 base and J by 2 bases, with 9 bases between. The CDR3 loop reads CASSEEDGTYEQYF. The CDR3 DNA follows: TGTGCCAGCAGTGAAGAGGACGGAACCTACGAGCAGTACTTC.

This clonotype was detected only a few times. The chain recombines TRBV20-1 with TRBJ1-5; D is possibly TRBD1 (6 bases). Trimming removed 6 bases from V and 2 bases from J, with 29 bases in between. The CDR3 is 19 residues long. Germline CDR1 DFQATT, CDR2 SNEGSKA (reference sequence). For the CDR3, the DNA is TGCAGTGCCCTGAAGGAGGGGGGGTCTTATAGCCAGGGCAATCAGCCCCAGCATTTT. This encodes CSALKEGGSYSQGNQPQHF.

As for this clonotype: A much larger clone lies one base from this, so it may be a read error. The CDR3 DNA follows: TGTGCCAGCAGAGGGTACAACTACGGGCAGTACTTC. It is translated as CASRGYNYGQYF. This chain links TRBV3-1 with TRBJ2-7; D unresolved. Germline CDR1 is LGHDT and CDR2 is YNNKEL (reference sequence). This CDR3 is 12 amino acids long.

This clonotype was found many times. V is TRBV3-1 and J is TRBJ1-2, with 9 nucleotides matching TRBD1. Germline V gene lookup returns CDR1 LGHDT and CDR2 YNNKEL (reference sequence). Unmatched junction bases numbered 3, after V lost 3 bases and J lost 4 bases. This CDR3 is 14 amino acids long. Here the CDR3 reads CASSHTGGSYGYTF. The CDR3 DNA sequence: TGTGCCAGCAGCCACACAGGGGGCAGCTATGGCTACACCTTC.

This clonotype was seen repeatedly, ten times or more. This chain joins TRBV27 and TRBJ2-7; 8 positions agree with TRBD1. J gave up 2 bases and V 6 bases, and 6 bases lay outside the gene matches. The CDR3 has 14 residues. The germline V gene encodes CDR1 MNHEY and CDR2 SMNVEV (reference sequence). As DNA, the CDR3 is TGTGCCAGCAGCCTACAGGGGGTGGCCTACGAGCAGTACTTC. Encoded protein: CASSLQGVAYEQYF.

This clonotype occurred many times. The CDR3 nucleotides are TGTGCCAGCAGTGCCTCCGGGACAGGTCTGTACGAGCAGTACTTC. Protein product: CASSASGTGLYEQYF. The chain employs TRBV27 and TRBJ2-7, with 8 nucleotides matching TRBD1. V trimming: 5 bases; J trimming: 4 bases; junction bases outside the gene matches: 10. Per germline, CDR1 MNHEY and CDR2 SMNVEV (reference sequence). The CDR3 runs to 15 residues.

This clonotype was observed many times. The chain couples TRBV4-1 to TRBJ1-2; 7 bases agree with TRBD1. The germline V gene has CDR1 MGHRA and CDR2 YSYEKL. Losses at the gene ends were 0 bases for V and 8 bases for J; bases not matched to a gene: 3. There are 13 residues in the CDR3. The CDR3, as DNA: TGCGCCAGCAGCCAAGATCTGGACAGGGGCTACACCTTC. Its protein product is CASSQDLDRGYTF.

This clonotype was recorded at least ten times. The chain joins TRBV12-3 or TRBV12-4 to TRBJ1-2; TRBD1 agrees at 9 bases. Trimming took 5 bases from V and 4 from J; bases not matched to a gene: 5. This CDR3 has 14 residues. For the CDR3, the DNA is TGTGCCAGCAGTAAATCGACAGGGGGCTATGGCTACACCTTC. Its protein product is CASSKSTGGYGYTF.

J is TRBJ2-2 and V is TRBV10-2; no clear D. The CDR3 contains 13 residues. Per the germline V gene, CDR1 is WSHSY and CDR2 is SAAADI. V was shortened by 6 bases and J by 6 bases, with 11 bases between the two germline ends. The CDR3 sequence: CASRRSGAGELFF. The CDR3 nucleotides are TGCGCCAGCAGAAGGTCTGGGGCCGGGGAGCTGTTTTTT.

This clonotype was seen at least ten times. The chain joins TRBV28 to TRBJ2-7; perhaps TRBD2 as D (5 bases). Germline CDR1 is MDHEN and CDR2 is SYDVKM. V lost 5 bases to trimming and J lost 7 bases, with 18 bases between them. The CDR3 covers 14 residues. CDR3 in DNA: TGTGCCAGCAGTGGTTCGAGTTTTCCGGGGGAGCAGTACTTC. Its protein is CASSGSSFPGEQYF.

The chain recombines TRBV30 with TRBJ1-1; 7 positions agree with TRBD1. Germline V gene data show CDR1 as GTSNPN and CDR2 as SVGIG (reference sequence). The CDR3 length is 13 residues. V gave up 3 bases and J gave up 2 bases; unmatched junction bases: 3. CDR3 nucleotide sequence: TGTGCCTGGAGGGACAGGCTCAACACTGAAGCTTTCTTT. Protein: CAWRDRLNTEAFF. The full variable domain, completed using reference TRBV30 and TRBJ1-1, is SQTIHQWPATLVQPVGSPLSLECTVEGTSNPNLYWYRQAAGRGLQLLFYSVGIGQISSEVPQNLSASRPQDRQFILSSKKLLLSDSGFYLCAWRDRLNTEAFFGQGTRLTVV.

This clonotype occurred many times. V and J are TRBV2 and TRBJ2-7; a weak D match, TRBD2 (5 bases). The V and J ends lost 1 base and 3 bases respectively, with 28 bases between them. Looked up from germline, CDR1 is SNHLY and CDR2 is FYNNEI. This CDR3 has 20 residues. CDR3 in DNA: TGTGCCAGCAGTGAAGGGGCTGGGAGTCGCTATCTCCGGGGATACTACGAGCAGTACTTC. Amino acid sequence: CASSEGAGSRYLRGYYEQYF.

This clonotype was picked up a small number of times. The chain combines TRBV30 with TRBJ2-1, with 9 bases that match TRBD2. J lost 8 bases, V lost 2 bases, and 10 bases had no gene match. The CDR3 loop spans 15 amino acids. Germline lookup yields CDR1 GTSNPN and CDR2 SVGIG (reference sequence). CDR3 amino acids: CAWSPIAGAIHEQFF. CDR3 nucleotides: TGTGCCTGGAGTCCCATAGCGGGAGCGATCCATGAGCAGTTCTTC. Full variable domain (outside the CDR3, taken from reference TRBV30 and TRBJ2-1): SQTIHQWPATLVQPVGSPLSLECTVEGTSNPNLYWYRQAAGRGLQLLFYSVGIGQISSEVPQNLSASRPQDRQFILSSKKLLLSDSGFYLCAWSPIAGAIHEQFFGPGTRLTVL.

Ten or more counts support this clonotype. The rearrangement uses TRBV20-1 and TRBJ2-7, with D possibly matching TRBD2 (6 bases). This CDR3 has 16 amino acids. V was shortened by 6 bases and J by 2 bases, with 23 bases between the two germline ends. CDR1 is DFQATT and CDR2 is SNEGSKA in the germline V gene (reference sequence). The CDR3 sequence: CSASKLPGTGPYEQYF. CDR3 DNA: TGCAGTGCCAGTAAATTACCGGGGACTGGTCCCTACGAGCAGTACTTC.

The genes are TRBV25-1 and TRBJ1-6; 7 bases map to TRBD1. Germline V CDR1 and CDR2: MGHDK, SYGVNS. The CDR3 length is 14 residues. J lost 8 bases, V lost 3 bases, and 4 bases had no gene match. The DNA of the CDR3 is TGTGCCAGCAGTGATCGGGACAGTTATTCACCCCTCCACTTT. This gives the protein CASSDRDSYSPLHF.

Ten or more counts support this clonotype. The V call is TRBV6-5, the J call TRBJ1-6, with D hard to call. Trimming took 2 bases from V and 8 from J, leaving 10 bases between them. The CDR3 has 14 amino acids. CDR1 and CDR2 from the germline V gene are MNHEY and SVGAGI. CDR3 protein: CASSYSSLDSPLHF. In DNA form, the CDR3 reads TGTGCCAGCAGTTACAGCTCCTTGGATTCACCCCTCCACTTT.